These 32 T cell receptor beta chains share one sample of origin, sequenced in a study of cytomegalovirus exposure and HLA in healthy donors (dated by TCRdb to 2016 to 2017). Libraries were prepared through the immunoSEQ multiplex PCR assay. The multiplex PCR relied on a mix of 60 forward primers for TCR Vbeta segments and 13 reverse primers for TCR Jbeta segments. TCRdb carries this immuneACCESS record with in-frame sequences only. Its versions omit some clonotypes, under half of them owing to an unresolved V gene in the studies checked, with the rest unexplained. Across this sample there are under 200,000 clones, with about four fifths seen only once. The ten largest account for roughly 7.3% of the sample. Source material: PBMCs. These receptors were collected from a male donor in good health and CMV-seropositive.

The CDR3 reads CASSLAPLAGTGGGYTF. The CDR3, as DNA: TGCGCCAGCAGCTTGGCCCCGCTTGCCGGGACAGGAGGTGGCTACACCTTC. The chain employs TRBV5-1 and TRBJ1-2; 8 bases fit TRBD1. The CDR3 contains 17 residues. Germline V gene sequence: CDR1 SGHRS, CDR2 YFSETQ. Germline trimming cut 0 bases from V and 7 bases from J; bases unmatched to any gene: 14. The variable domain in full, with the rest retrieved from reference TRBV5-1 and TRBJ1-2, is KAGVTQTPRYLIKTRGQQVTLSCSPISGHRSVSWYQQTPGQGLQFLFEYFSETQRNKGNFPGRFSGRQFSNSRSEMNVSTLELGDSALYLCASSLAPLAGTGGGYTFGSGTRLTVV.

The rearrangement uses TRBV25-1 and TRBJ1-1, with D maybe TRBD1 (6 bases). The CDR3 spans 13 residues. The germline CDR1 and CDR2 sequences are MGHDK and SYGVNS. V dropped 8 bases and J dropped 6 bases, with 16 bases sitting between them. The CDR3 nucleotides are TGTGCCAGCGGGGGGCCGGGGGGGTCTGAAGCTTTCTTT. Its translation is CASGGPGGSEAFF.

CDR3 in DNA: TGTGCCAGCAGTCCCGGGACTAGCGGGGGGCTCAGGGAGACCCAGTACTTC. Translating gives CASSPGTSGGLRETQYF. The rearrangement uses TRBV2 and TRBJ2-5; 15 bases are a match to TRBD2. The CDR3 sequence is 17 residues long. V gave up 5 bases and J gave up 5 bases; unmatched junction bases: 9. Germline CDR1 SNHLY, CDR2 FYNNEI. The variable domain in full, with the rest retrieved from reference TRBV2 and TRBJ2-5, is EPEVTQTPSHQVTQMGQEVILRCVPISNHLYFYWYRQILGQKVEFLVSFYNNEISEKSEIFDDQFSVERPDGSNFTLKIRSTKLEDSAMYFCASSPGTSGGLRETQYFGPGTRLLVL.

The J gene is TRBJ1-1, the V gene TRBV2; no reliable D call. The CDR3 runs 12 residues. Germline CDR1 reads SNHLY; CDR2 reads FYNNEI. Trimming removed 5 bases from V and 4 bases from J, with 8 bases in between. DNA for the CDR3: TGTGCCAGCAGTCTTGAGATCACTGAAGCTTTCTTT. This sequence encodes CASSLEITEAFF.

This chain links TRBV11-2 with TRBJ2-1, with 10 bases aligning to TRBD2. Germline assignment: CDR1 SGHAT and CDR2 FQNNGV. This CDR3 has 18 amino acids. The ends lost 4 bases at V and 5 bases at J; junction bases unmatched: 14. In DNA form, the CDR3 reads TGTGCCAGCAGCTCGATCAGGACTAGCGGAAAGACACACAATGAGCAGTTCTTC. Amino acids: CASSSIRTSGKTHNEQFF.

This clone was seen only once. The chain uses TRBV25-1 and TRBJ2-3; TRBD2 matches 10 bases. CDR1 and CDR2 from the germline V gene are MGHDK and SYGVNS. V was pared by 6 bases and J by 1 base, with 7 bases of the junction left unmatched. The CDR3 is 16 amino acids. CDR3 sequence reads: CASSRDTSGGTDTQYF. CDR3 nucleotides: TGTGCCAGCAGCAGAGACACTAGCGGGGGCACAGATACGCAGTATTTT.

The chain recombines TRBV5-1 with TRBJ1-1; 8 bases line up with TRBD1. The germline V gene encodes CDR1 SGHRS and CDR2 YFSETQ. V lost 6 bases to trimming and J lost 0 bases; unmatched junction nucleotides: 7. The CDR3 consists of 15 residues. Here the CDR3 reads CASKTGQGLNTEAFF. The DNA for the CDR3 is TGCGCCAGCAAAACAGGACAGGGCCTGAACACTGAAGCTTTCTTT.

This clone was observed a handful of times. In DNA, the CDR3 is TGCGCCAGCAGCTTGTGGACAGGAGCAGACGGCTACACCTTC. Encoded protein: CASSLWTGADGYTF. This chain joins TRBV5-1 and TRBJ1-2; TRBD1 matches at 7 bases. V trimming: 1 base; J trimming: 8 bases; junction bases outside the gene matches: 8. Per the germline V gene, CDR1 is SGHRS and CDR2 is YFSETQ. The CDR3 covers 14 residues.

The CDR3 is CASSRTYGDSYGYTF. For the CDR3, the DNA is TGTGCCAGCAGCCGGACGTACGGGGACTCCTATGGCTACACCTTC. The rearrangement joins TRBV7-9 to TRBJ1-2; D is possibly TRBD1 (5 bases). V shed 5 bases and J shed 4 bases, with 17 bases lying between them. The length of the CDR3 is 15 residues. Germline V gene lookup returns CDR1 SEHNR and CDR2 FQNEAQ (reference sequence).

This clone was seen many times. V usage is TRBV6-8 and J usage is TRBJ1-5; D is perhaps TRBD1 (6 bases). Trimming pared 0 bases from V and 2 bases from J, leaving 17 bases between. CDR1 is MNHGY, CDR2 SAAAGT, per germline. The CDR3 sequence is 18 residues long. CDR3 region: CASSYSTPDRQGNQPQHF. The CDR3, as DNA: TGTGCCAGCAGTTACTCCACCCCAGATCGACAGGGCAATCAGCCCCAGCATTTT.

This rearrangement joins TRBV18 to TRBJ1-2; 7 bases line up with TRBD1. Trimming removed 6 bases from V and 0 bases from J; junction bases left unmatched: 10. Germline V gene sequence: CDR1 KGHSH, CDR2 LQKENI. The CDR3 length is 16 residues. The CDR3 coding sequence is TGTGCCAGCTCGGGGACGGGACAGTCGACTAACTATGGCTACACCTTC. The encoded protein is CASSGTGQSTNYGYTF.

CDR3 DNA: TGCGCCAGCAGCTTGGGGGGCCGGAACACCGGGGAGCTGTTTTTT. Translated: CASSLGGRNTGELFF. The chain joins TRBV5-1 to TRBJ2-2; perhaps TRBD1 as D (5 bases). There are 15 residues in the CDR3. Per germline, CDR1 SGHRS and CDR2 YFSETQ. The V end lost 0 bases, the J end lost 1 base, and 7 bases lay between the germline ends. Full variable domain (rest looked up from reference TRBV5-1 and TRBJ2-2): KAGVTQTPRYLIKTRGQQVTLSCSPISGHRSVSWYQQTPGQGLQFLFEYFSETQRNKGNFPGRFSGRQFSNSRSEMNVSTLELGDSALYLCASSLGGRNTGELFFGEGSRLTVL.

V and J are TRBV30 and TRBJ1-2; perhaps TRBD1 as D (6 bases). V shed 4 bases and J shed 3 bases, with 18 bases lying between them. CDR3 length: 15 residues. Germline CDR1 reads GTSNPN; CDR2 reads SVGIG (reference sequence). The CDR3 nucleotides are TGTGCCTGGAAACCCGGGACAACTTCGCACTATGGCTACACCTTC. Residues: CAWKPGTTSHYGYTF.

The chain couples TRBV10-2 to TRBJ2-3; 16 nucleotides match TRBD2. Germline CDR1 reads WSHSY; CDR2 reads SAAADI. V gave up 0 bases and J gave up 5 bases; unmatched junction bases: 5. This CDR3 region has 18 residues. The CDR3 is CASSESGTSGGAKDTQYF. DNA of the CDR3: TGCGCCAGCAGTGAGTCCGGGACTAGCGGGGGGGCCAAAGATACGCAGTATTTT.

This clone showed up just once. Here the CDR3 reads CASSSGLAGKTDTQYF. The CDR3 DNA reads as TGCGCCAGCAGCTCGGGACTAGCGGGGAAAACAGATACGCAGTATTTT. This chain joins TRBV5-1 and TRBJ2-3; the match to TRBD2 covers 13 bases. J lost 3 bases, V lost 3 bases, and 4 bases had no gene match. Germline assignment: CDR1 SGHRS and CDR2 YFSETQ. CDR3 length equals 16 residues.

The V call is TRBV5-4, the J call TRBJ2-1, with TRBD2 matching over 12 bases. The trim removed 4 bases at V and 7 bases at J, leaving 6 bases unmatched. Germline assignment: CDR1 SGHNT and CDR2 YYREEE (reference sequence). The CDR3 has 15 residues. The CDR3 DNA reads as TGTGCCAGCAGCACCAAGCTAGCGGGGGGGAATGAGCAGTTCTTC. Residues: CASSTKLAGGNEQFF.

V is TRBV7-8 and J is TRBJ2-2; perhaps TRBD1 as D (5 bases). The germline CDR1 and CDR2 sequences are SGHVS and FQNEAQ. Trimming removed 2 bases from V and 0 bases from J, with 13 bases in between. The CDR3 runs 17 residues. CDR3 region: CASSLYGGRANTGELFF. The CDR3 DNA reads TGTGCCAGCAGCTTATATGGCGGCAGGGCGAACACCGGGGAGCTGTTTTTT. Full variable domain (missing parts from reference TRBV7-8 and TRBJ2-2): GAGVSQSPRYKVAKRGQDVALRCDPISGHVSLFWYQQALGQGPEFLTYFQNEAQLDKSGLPSDRFFAERPEGSVSTLKIQRTQQEDSAVYLCASSLYGGRANTGELFFGEGSRLTVL.

V and J are TRBV27 and TRBJ1-1; TRBD1 agrees at 7 bases. The CDR3 length is 15 residues. CDR1 is MNHEY and CDR2 is SMNVEV in the germline V gene (reference sequence). Trimming cost V 3 bases and J 8 bases; bases outside gene matches: 12. The CDR3 spells CASSLTPGTVREAFF. CDR3 sequence (DNA): TGTGCCAGCAGTTTGACCCCCGGGACAGTTCGGGAAGCTTTCTTT.

V gene TRBV30 combines with J gene TRBJ2-7, with 7 positions matching TRBD1. CDR3 length: 14 residues. Germline assignment: CDR1 GTSNPN and CDR2 SVGIG (reference sequence). Losses at the gene ends were 4 bases for V and 2 bases for J; bases not matched to a gene: 8. The CDR3 reads CAWTVRDSPYEQYF. CDR3 sequence (DNA): TGTGCCTGGACCGTCCGGGACAGTCCCTACGAGCAGTACTTC.

The CDR3 DNA reads as TGTGCCAGCAGCTTAGCGTCTCCGGGTACTAACTATGGCTACACCTTC. Amino acids: CASSLASPGTNYGYTF. The chain is built from TRBV13 and TRBJ1-2; no firm D call. V lost 1 base and J 0 bases, leaving 12 bases between the germline ends. Germline V gives CDR1 PRHDT, CDR2 FYEKMQ (reference sequence). CDR3 length equals 16 residues. Full variable domain (rest looked up from reference TRBV13 and TRBJ1-2): AAGVIQSPRHLIKEKRETATLKCYPIPRHDTVYWYQQGPGQDPQFLISFYEKMQSDKGSIPDRFSAQQFSDYHSELNMSSLELGDSALYFCASSLASPGTNYGYTFGSGTRLTVV.

The rearrangement links TRBV5-1 to TRBJ2-3; 12 positions match TRBD2. CDR1 is SGHRS, CDR2 YFSETQ, per germline. This CDR3 comprises 16 residues. With 5 bases clipped from V and 2 bases from J, the junction kept 6 bases outside the gene matches. CDR3 protein: CASRTLAGGPTDTQYF. The CDR3 DNA follows: TGCGCCAGCAGAACACTAGCGGGGGGTCCCACAGATACGCAGTATTTT.

The rearrangement uses TRBV30 and TRBJ1-6; D unclear. Per germline, CDR1 GTSNPN and CDR2 SVGIG (reference sequence). Trimming cost V 4 bases and J 5 bases, with 9 bases left between them. The CDR3 is made up of 13 amino acids. In nucleotides, the CDR3 is TGTGCCTGGAACAGAGTTAATAATTCACCCCTCCACTTT. Its translation is CAWNRVNNSPLHF.

The chain has TRBV27 and TRBJ2-3; no reliable D call. The germline CDR1 and CDR2 sequences are MNHEY and SMNVEV (reference sequence). Trimming cost V 1 base and J 1 base, with 6 bases left between them. The CDR3 length is 14 residues. CDR3 DNA sequence: TGTGCCAGCAGTTTATTTCGCGGCACAGATACGCAGTATTTT. Translating gives CASSLFRGTDTQYF.

The chain joins TRBV6-5 to TRBJ1-1; D perhaps matches TRBD1 (6 bases). The CDR3 has 12 residues. Germline lookup yields CDR1 MNHEY and CDR2 SVGAGI. Trimming left V 5 bases short and J 3 bases short, with 7 bases between. The CDR3 spells CASSAGDTEAFF. In DNA form, the CDR3 reads TGTGCCAGCAGTGCAGGGGACACTGAAGCTTTCTTT.

The chain combines TRBV7-2 with TRBJ1-5; no clear D. V was clipped by 3 bases and J by 1 base, with 7 bases between them. Germline V gives CDR1 SGHTA, CDR2 FQGNSA. The CDR3 totals 14 residues. The CDR3 DNA reads TGTGCCAGCAGCTTTCTTCAGAGCAATCAGCCCCAGCATTTT. As protein: CASSFLQSNQPQHF.

The chain joins TRBV7-9 to TRBJ2-3, with 7 positions matching TRBD2. The V gene end was trimmed by 2 bases and the J gene end by 0 bases; junction bases not matched to a gene: 2. CDR1 and CDR2 from the germline V gene are SEHNR and FQNEAQ (reference sequence). The CDR3 length is 15 residues. The CDR3 protein is CASSLWGGSTDTQYF. CDR3 DNA: TGTGCCAGCAGCTTATGGGGGGGGAGCACAGATACGCAGTATTTT.

The table lists this clone with many counts. The genes are TRBV29-1 and TRBJ2-1, with 10 bases that match TRBD2. The germline V gene encodes CDR1 SQVTM and CDR2 ANQGSEA. With V trimmed by 3 bases and J by 10 bases, 6 bases remained unmatched. CDR3 length: 13 amino acids. CDR3 in DNA: TGCAGCGTTGAGAGGACTAGCGGACCAGAGCAGTTCTTC. This codes for CSVERTSGPEQFF.

V is TRBV5-4 and J is TRBJ1-2; the D gene is possibly TRBD1 (6 bases). CDR1 SGHNT and CDR2 YYREEE come from the germline V gene (reference sequence). The CDR3 totals 14 residues. V was clipped by 3 bases and J by 1 base, with 10 bases between them. DNA of the CDR3: TGTGCCAGCAGCTCGGGACACATTAACTATGGCTACACCTTC. Its protein is CASSSGHINYGYTF.

The V call is TRBV6-1, the J call TRBJ2-7, with D perhaps TRBD2 (5 bases). Per the germline V gene, CDR1 is MNHNS and CDR2 is SASEGT. The CDR3 extends over 18 amino acids. Deletions cut 2 bases from V and 3 bases from J, with 23 bases between. The CDR3 DNA follows: TGTGCCAGCAGTGAAAGGGTTAGTGTCGGACTTACCTTCTACGAGCAGTACTTC. The encoded protein is CASSERVSVGLTFYEQYF.

The CDR3 DNA follows: TGTGCCAGCTCACTCGCAGGAGGGGCCGATTGGTATGGCTACACCTTC. It yields the protein CASSLAGGADWYGYTF. The V call is TRBV18, the J call TRBJ1-2; D may be TRBD1 (5 bases). Germline V gene data show CDR1 as KGHSH and CDR2 as LQKENI. Trimming removed 4 bases at V and 5 bases at J, with 20 bases between. The CDR3 is 16 amino acids. Using reference TRBV18 and TRBJ1-2 for the parts outside the CDR3, the full variable domain is NAGVMQNPRHLVRRRGQEARLRCSPMKGHSHVYWYRQLPEEGLKFMVYLQKENIIDESGMPKERFSAEFPKEGPSILRIQQVVRGDSAAYFCASSLAGGADWYGYTFGSGTRLTVV.

The V and J genes are TRBV5-4 and TRBJ1-2, with 8 positions matching TRBD1. The germline V gene has CDR1 SGHNT and CDR2 YYREEE (reference sequence). The CDR3 runs to 15 residues. The trim removed 6 bases at V and 1 base at J, leaving 8 bases unmatched. CDR3 residues: CASTDDRGLNYGYTF. CDR3 DNA: TGTGCCAGCACAGATGACAGGGGACTTAACTATGGCTACACCTTC.

This clone was seen a single time. Germline and junction disagree at one end, which may indicate a read error. The chain combines TRBV7-7 with TRBJ2-3, with TRBD2 matching over 8 bases. From germline, CDR1 is SSHAT and CDR2 FNYEAQ (reference sequence). The CDR3 loop spans 13 amino acids. CDR3 in DNA: TGTGCTAGCAGCGGGGGCTCCACAGATACGCAGTATTTT. This encodes CASSGGSTDTQYF.